A single sample gave rise to the 28 T cell receptor beta chains below, sequenced in a study of regulatory T cells in long-lasting Graves disease (dated by TCRdb to the early 2020s). The sample's time point label is to be understood as: newly diagnosed GD, antithyroid drugs for less than 3 months. For both TCR sequencing and RNA sequencing, RNA was extracted from PBMCs in TRIzol. To prepare the library, multiplex PCR was applied. The sequencer was an Illumina HiSeq 4000. iRepertoire HTBI primers and Arm-PCR amplification of CDR3 regions were used to construct TCR beta libraries. TCRdb trimmed the raw reads at Q25, called clones with MiXCR and kept productive beta chains. Identical CDR3 proteins give one entry, which carries the most common genes and DNA. The sample table shows 620,000 or so distinct CDR3 sequences, and 15% to 20% are seen once. The ten largest account for 18% of the sample. This sample also belongs to another study, concerning T cells in Graves' hyperthyroidism and ophthalmopathy.

The sequencing here drew on peripheral blood mononuclear cells (PBMCs), taken at new diagnosis, from a patient treated with antithyroid drugs. Receptors were obtained from a woman aged 30 to 39 with Graves disease. Donor details come from another sample of the same person, matched by shared clones.

This clonotype showed up just a few times. V gene TRBV20-1 combines with J gene TRBJ2-7; tentative D call: TRBD2 (6 bases). Deletions cut 0 bases from V and 2 bases from J, with 14 bases between. Germline assignment: CDR1 DFQATT and CDR2 SNEGSKA (reference sequence). The CDR3 length is 15 residues. CDR3 coding DNA: TGCAGTGCTAGAGATAAGCGGGTCCTAACCTACGAGCAGTACTTC. It specifies CSARDKRVLTYEQYF.

This clonotype was detected ten times or more. J is TRBJ2-7 and V is TRBV27; TRBD2 is a possible D gene (6 bases). Trimming stripped 2 bases from V and 6 bases from J, with 11 bases between. The CDR3 has 13 amino acids. CDR1 is MNHEY and CDR2 is SMNVEV in the germline V gene (reference sequence). The CDR3 DNA reads as TGTGCCAGCAGTTTAGGGGGGACTGGCGAGCAGTACTTC. Its translation is CASSLGGTGEQYF.

A few counts support this clonotype. The gene calls are TRBV15 and TRBJ2-1; D may be TRBD2 (6 bases). The CDR3 covers 15 residues. Germline V gene data show CDR1 as LNHNV and CDR2 as YYDKDF (reference sequence). The V end was cut by 3 bases, the J end by 8 bases, with 17 bases between. In DNA, the CDR3 is TGTGCCACCAGCAGCCCGCGACTAGTTTCGGATGAGCAGTTCTTC. This translates into CATSSPRLVSDEQFF.

This clonotype appeared a few times. The J gene is TRBJ2-7, the V gene TRBV7-9; D gene uncertain. V lost 1 base and J 6 bases, leaving 10 bases between the germline ends. This CDR3 region has 13 residues. Germline values: CDR1 SEHNR, CDR2 FQNEAQ (reference sequence). CDR3 in DNA: TGTGCCAGCAGCTTAGAGGCGGTCGGCGAGCAGTACTTC. Its translation is CASSLEAVGEQYF.

The V gene is TRBV13, the J gene TRBJ2-2; D perhaps matches TRBD2 (5 bases). From germline, CDR1 is PRHDT and CDR2 FYEKMQ (reference sequence). The CDR3 extends over 14 amino acids. V gave up 1 base and J gave up 7 bases, with 10 bases separating them. Here the CDR3 DNA reads TGTGCCAGCAGCTTAGTCCGCGGAGGCGGGGAGCTGTTTTTT. Translation gives CASSLVRGGGELFF.

Only a few counts were recorded for this clonotype. The chain has TRBV25-1 and TRBJ2-2; D unresolved. There are 13 residues in the CDR3. V lost 6 bases and J lost 7, with 12 bases in between. CDR1 and CDR2 from the germline V gene are MGHDK and SYGVNS. In DNA, the CDR3 is TGTGCCAGCAGAGATCAGGATATCGGGGAGCTGTTTTTT. Translating it yields CASRDQDIGELFF. Looking up the rest from reference TRBV25-1 and TRBJ2-2 gives the full variable domain: EADIYQTPRYLVIGTGKKITLECSQTMGHDKMYWYQQDPGMELHLIHYSYGVNSTEKGDLSSESTVSRIRTEHFPLTLESARPSHTSQYLCASRDQDIGELFFGEGSRLTVL.

This clonotype was seen a few times. V gene TRBV5-1 combines with J gene TRBJ1-1, with 7 bases matching TRBD1. V lost 0 bases to trimming and J lost 4 bases; unmatched junction nucleotides: 6. Looked up from germline, CDR1 is SGHRS and CDR2 is YFSETQ. This CDR3 region has 15 residues. Here the CDR3 reads CASSLGQGLVTEAFF. In DNA form, the CDR3 reads TGCGCCAGCAGCTTGGGACAGGGACTTGTCACTGAAGCTTTCTTT. The variable domain in full, completed from reference TRBV5-1 and TRBJ1-1, reads KAGVTQTPRYLIKTRGQQVTLSCSPISGHRSVSWYQQTPGQGLQFLFEYFSETQRNKGNFPGRFSGRQFSNSRSEMNVSTLELGDSALYLCASSLGQGLVTEAFFGQGTRLTVV.

This clonotype was detected a few times. The chain uses TRBV2 and TRBJ2-1; TRBD2 aligns across 7 bases. Germline V gene data show CDR1 as SNHLY and CDR2 as FYNNEI. The CDR3 contains 14 residues. After removal of 7 bases from V and 5 bases from J, the junction contained 8 bases not matched to a gene. DNA of the CDR3: TGTGCCAGCAAAATCGGACTAGAAAACAATGAGCAGTTCTTC. This codes for CASKIGLENNEQFF.

The DNA of the CDR3 is TGTGCCAGCCAGGCTACCGGGGAAGAGTTCTTC. It is translated as CASQATGEEFF. The chain couples TRBV12-3 or TRBV12-4 to TRBJ2-1; possible D gene TRBD2, 5 bases. CDR3 length equals 11 residues. With 8 bases removed from V and 14 bases from J, the gap between germline ends came to 16 bases.

This clonotype turned up a few times. The chain carries TRBV6-1 and TRBJ2-1; weak D call: TRBD2 (6 bases). The V end lost 7 bases, the J end lost 0 bases, and 13 bases lay between the germline ends. Germline V gene lookup returns CDR1 MNHNS and CDR2 SASEGT. The CDR3 is 15 residues long. The CDR3 region is CASMRGISSYNEQFF. The CDR3 DNA sequence: TGTGCCAGCATGCGCGGGATTAGCTCCTACAATGAGCAGTTCTTC.

The rearrangement links TRBV7-3 to TRBJ2-5, with D uncertain. Trimming removed 2 bases from V and 5 bases from J, with 15 bases in between. This CDR3 is built from 15 residues. Germline V gene data show CDR1 as SGHTA and CDR2 as FQGTGA. The CDR3 DNA reads as TGTGCCAGCAGCTTATCCGGGTGGGCCGAGGAGACCCAGTACTTC. This sequence encodes CASSLSGWAEETQYF. The variable domain in full, completed from reference TRBV7-3 and TRBJ2-5, reads GAGVSQTPSNKVTEKGKYVELRCDPISGHTALYWYRQSLGQGPEFLIYFQGTGAADDSGLPNDRFFAVRPEGSVSTLKIQRTERGDSAVYLCASSLSGWAEETQYFGPGTRLLVL.

A few counts support this clonotype. V and J are TRBV11-2 and TRBJ2-7, with a tentative D call TRBD2 (5 bases). CDR1 SGHAT and CDR2 FQNNGV come from the germline V gene. Trimming stripped 4 bases from V and 2 bases from J, with 12 bases between. The CDR3 spans 14 residues. The chain's CDR3 is CASSSWGDPYEQYF. The DNA of the CDR3 is TGTGCCAGCAGCTCCTGGGGAGACCCCTACGAGCAGTACTTC.

Ten or more counts support this clonotype. The chain employs TRBV12-3 or TRBV12-4 and TRBJ2-7; 8 bases line up with TRBD1. The CDR3 length is 17 residues. V was clipped by 5 bases and J by 2 bases; unmatched bases: 14. The CDR3 region is CASSKNLGGGQAYEQYF. The CDR3 region has the DNA TGTGCCAGCAGTAAGAACCTAGGAGGGGGACAGGCCTACGAGCAGTACTTC.

This clonotype was detected ten times or more. The chain joins TRBV20-1 to TRBJ2-5; 10 bases match TRBD2. CDR1 is DFQATT, CDR2 SNEGSKA, per germline (reference sequence). The CDR3 sequence is 13 residues long. The V gene end was trimmed by 5 bases and the J gene end by 5 bases; junction bases not matched to a gene: 5. The CDR3 spells CSAPLAGVETQYF. CDR3 in DNA: TGCAGTGCTCCGCTAGCGGGAGTTGAGACCCAGTACTTC.

The rearrangement joins TRBV3-1 to TRBJ2-1, with 7 bases matching TRBD2. V gave up 1 base and J gave up 2 bases; unmatched junction bases: 5. The CDR3 is made up of 16 amino acids. Germline values: CDR1 LGHDT, CDR2 YNNKEL (reference sequence). As DNA, the CDR3 is TGTGCCAGCAGCCAAGCTACTGCGGGGGCCTACAATGAGCAGTTCTTC. Protein product: CASSQATAGAYNEQFF.

As concerns this clonotype: It may be a read error: a sequence one base away is much more abundant. The rearrangement links TRBV28 to TRBJ1-1; D ambiguous. The CDR3 runs 15 residues. Per the germline V gene, CDR1 is MDHEN and CDR2 is SYDVKM. CDR3 DNA sequence: TGTACCAGCAGTTTAAAAAGGGTTCCGAACACTGAAGCTTTCTTT. It specifies CTSSLKRVPNTEAFF.

This clonotype showed up just a few times. J is TRBJ2-1 and V is TRBV20-1; the D is unclear. Germline CDR1 and CDR2: DFQATT and SNEGSKA (reference sequence). There are 10 residues in the CDR3. CDR3 protein: CREYVDEQFF. The CDR3 DNA reads TGCAGAGAATACGTCGATGAGCAGTTCTTC.

This clonotype was picked up many times. J is TRBJ2-1 and V is TRBV28; D is possibly TRBD1 (6 bases). Germline CDR1 reads MDHEN; CDR2 reads SYDVKM. V was clipped by 5 bases and J by 5 bases, with 16 bases between them. The CDR3 has 15 residues. The DNA for the CDR3 is TGTGCCAGCAGTCTCTACAGGGAAGCAGACAATGAGCAGTTCTTC. Translating gives CASSLYREADNEQFF.

This clonotype has ten or more counts. For the CDR3, the DNA is TGTGCCAGTCTGTACGACAGAGTCAATTCACCCCTCCACTTT. This gives the protein CASLYDRVNSPLHF. The genes are TRBV28 and TRBJ1-6; weak D call: TRBD1 (5 bases). The CDR3 spans 14 residues. Trimming cost V 9 bases and J 7 bases, with 16 bases left between them. Germline V lookup: CDR1 MDHEN, CDR2 SYDVKM.

V usage is TRBV20-1 and J usage is TRBJ2-3; TRBD2 is a possible D gene (5 bases). Germline CDR1 DFQATT, CDR2 SNEGSKA (reference sequence). CDR3 length equals 16 residues. Trimming cost V 4 bases and J 2 bases, with 19 bases left between them. This CDR3 is CSAILLEAPSTDTQYF. The CDR3 DNA reads as TGCAGTGCTATCCTCTTGGAGGCCCCCTCCACAGATACGCAGTATTTT.

This clonotype was counted many times. V usage is TRBV20-1 and J usage is TRBJ2-7; TRBD1 matches 9 bases. V lost 2 bases to trimming and J lost 3 bases; unmatched junction nucleotides: 5. The CDR3 has 14 residues. CDR1 is DFQATT and CDR2 is SNEGSKA in the germline V gene (reference sequence). The CDR3 spells CSARHDRGSYEQYF. Written as DNA, the CDR3 is TGCAGTGCTAGACATGACAGGGGGAGCTACGAGCAGTACTTC.

This clonotype came up many times. V is TRBV6-1 and J is TRBJ1-5, with D maybe TRBD1 (5 bases). Germline CDR1 and CDR2: MNHNS and SASEGT. Trimming removed 4 bases from V and 0 bases from J, with 25 bases in between. The CDR3 covers 20 residues. CDR3 protein: CASSGPETGALPYSNQPQHF. The CDR3 bases are TGTGCCAGCAGTGGTCCGGAAACAGGAGCTCTACCTTATAGCAATCAGCCCCAGCATTTT.

Note on this clonotype: One end of the junction is discordant with germline, which a read error may explain. This rearrangement joins TRBV29-1 to TRBJ2-1, with 7 bases that match TRBD2. Germline V gives CDR1 SQVTM, CDR2 ANQGSEA. The CDR3 totals 14 residues. CDR3 in DNA: TGCAGCGTTAGTTCGTCGCGGGAGAACAATGAGCGGTTCTTC. Its translation: CSVSSSRENNERFF.

The chain joins TRBV20-1 to TRBJ2-7; 9 bases fit TRBD1. Germline-derived CDR1 and CDR2 are DFQATT and SNEGSKA (reference sequence). With V trimmed by 4 bases and J by 0 bases, 10 bases remained unmatched. The CDR3 covers 16 residues. This CDR3 is CSATILGQGSSYEQYF. CDR3 in DNA: TGCAGTGCTACTATCCTCGGACAGGGGAGCTCCTACGAGCAGTACTTC.

This clonotype was seen a handful of times. The chain uses TRBV14 and TRBJ1-6; a weak D match, TRBD1 (6 bases). Germline values: CDR1 SGHDN, CDR2 FVKESK. V was clipped by 10 bases and J by 8 bases, with 15 bases between them. This CDR3 comprises 13 residues. For the CDR3, the DNA is TGTGCCATCTCTAGGGGGAGAGATTCACCCCTCCACTTT. Protein sequence: CAISRGRDSPLHF.

This clonotype appeared many times. This rearrangement joins TRBV7-9 to TRBJ2-2; D is undetermined. The V and J ends lost 8 bases and 6 bases respectively, with 10 bases between them. Germline V lookup: CDR1 SEHNR, CDR2 FQNEAQ (reference sequence). The CDR3 is 12 amino acids. The CDR3: CASSGISGELFF. CDR3 nucleotides: TGTGCCAGCTCGGGTATATCCGGGGAGCTGTTTTTT.

This chain links TRBV4-1 with TRBJ1-1; 8 nucleotides align to TRBD1. Per the germline V gene, CDR1 is MGHRA and CDR2 is YSYEKL. J lost 1 base, V lost 8 bases, and 0 bases had no gene match. The CDR3 loop spans 12 amino acids. The CDR3 DNA reads as TGCGCCAGCGGGACAGGGAACACTGAAGCTTTCTTT. Translated, it gives CASGTGNTEAFF.

Written as DNA, the CDR3 is TGTGCCAGCAGCTTAGATGGCCGTGAGCAGTTCTTC. It is translated as CASSLDGREQFF. The chain has TRBV11-1 and TRBJ2-1; D call uncertain. Trimming left V 1 base short and J 9 bases short, with 7 bases between. The CDR3 sequence is 12 residues long. Germline V gene sequence: CDR1 SGHAT, CDR2 FQDESV (reference sequence).